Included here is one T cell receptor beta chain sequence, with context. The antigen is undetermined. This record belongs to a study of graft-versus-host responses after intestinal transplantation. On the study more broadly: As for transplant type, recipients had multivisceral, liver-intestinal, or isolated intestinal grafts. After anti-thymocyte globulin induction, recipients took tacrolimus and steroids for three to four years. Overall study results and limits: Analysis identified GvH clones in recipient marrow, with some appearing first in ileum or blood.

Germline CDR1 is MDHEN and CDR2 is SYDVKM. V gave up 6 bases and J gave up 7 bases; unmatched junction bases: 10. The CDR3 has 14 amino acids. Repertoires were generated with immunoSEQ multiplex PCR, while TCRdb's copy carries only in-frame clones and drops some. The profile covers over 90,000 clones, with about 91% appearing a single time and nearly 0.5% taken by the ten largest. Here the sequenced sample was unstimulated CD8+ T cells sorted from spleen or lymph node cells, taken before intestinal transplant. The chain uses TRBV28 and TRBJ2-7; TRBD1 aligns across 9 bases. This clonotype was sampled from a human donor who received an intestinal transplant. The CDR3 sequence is CASSPAQGAKEQYF. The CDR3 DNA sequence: TGTGCCAGCAGCCCTGCACAGGGGGCGAAAGAGCAGTACTTC. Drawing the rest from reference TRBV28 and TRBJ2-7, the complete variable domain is DVKVTQSSRYLVKRTGEKVFLECVQDMDHENMFWYRQDPGLGLRLIYFSYDVKMKEKGDIPEGYSVSREKKERFSLILESASTNQTSMYLCASSPAQGAKEQYFGPGTRLTVT.